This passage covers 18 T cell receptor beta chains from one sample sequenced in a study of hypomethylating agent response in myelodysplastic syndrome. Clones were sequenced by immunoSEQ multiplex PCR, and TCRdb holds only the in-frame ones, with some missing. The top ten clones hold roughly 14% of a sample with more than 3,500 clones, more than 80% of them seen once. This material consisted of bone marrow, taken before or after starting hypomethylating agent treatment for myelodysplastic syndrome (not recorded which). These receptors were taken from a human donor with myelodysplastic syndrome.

The CDR3 loop reads CASSVLTSGGSTGELFF. CDR3 sequence (DNA): TGCGCCAGCAGCGTATTGACTAGCGGGGGCTCCACCGGGGAGCTGTTTTTT. V is TRBV5-1 and J is TRBJ2-2, with TRBD2 matching 12 bases. The CDR3 is made up of 17 amino acids. V dropped 4 bases and J dropped 4; count of bases not matched to a gene: 8. Germline loops: CDR1 SGHRS, CDR2 YFSETQ.

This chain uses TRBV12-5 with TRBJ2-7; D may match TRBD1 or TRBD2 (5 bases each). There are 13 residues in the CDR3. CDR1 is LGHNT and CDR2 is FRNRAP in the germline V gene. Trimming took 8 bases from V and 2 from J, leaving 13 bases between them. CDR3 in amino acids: CASQRGEPYEQYF. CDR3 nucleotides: TGTGCTAGTCAACGGGGCGAGCCCTACGAGCAGTACTTC.

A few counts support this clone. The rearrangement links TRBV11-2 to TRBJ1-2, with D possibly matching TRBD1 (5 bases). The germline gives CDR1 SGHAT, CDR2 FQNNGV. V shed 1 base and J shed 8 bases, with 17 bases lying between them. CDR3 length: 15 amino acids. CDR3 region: CASSLGVSTGQGYTF. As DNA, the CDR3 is TGTGCCAGCAGCTTAGGTGTCTCCACAGGCCAAGGCTACACCTTC.

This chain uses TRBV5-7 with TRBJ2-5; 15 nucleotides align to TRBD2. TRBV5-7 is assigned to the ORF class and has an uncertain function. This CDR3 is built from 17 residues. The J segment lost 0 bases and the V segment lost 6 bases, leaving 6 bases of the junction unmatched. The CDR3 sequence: CASTRTSGGEYQETQYF. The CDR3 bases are TGTGCCAGCACACGGACTAGCGGGGGGGAGTACCAAGAGACCCAGTACTTC.

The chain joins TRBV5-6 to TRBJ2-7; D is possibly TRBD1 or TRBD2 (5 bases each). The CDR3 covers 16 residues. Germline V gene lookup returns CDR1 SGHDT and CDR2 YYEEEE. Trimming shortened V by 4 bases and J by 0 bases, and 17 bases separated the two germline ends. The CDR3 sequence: CASSDIRGGSSYEQYF. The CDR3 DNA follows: TGTGCCAGCAGCGACATACGGGGCGGGTCCTCCTACGAGCAGTACTTC.

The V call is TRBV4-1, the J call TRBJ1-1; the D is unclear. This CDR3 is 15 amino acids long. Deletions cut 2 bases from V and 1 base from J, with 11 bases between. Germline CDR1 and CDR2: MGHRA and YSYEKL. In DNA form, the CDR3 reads TGCGCCAGCAGCCAATTTTTTGGGCAGAACACTGAAGCTTTCTTT. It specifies CASSQFFGQNTEAFF.

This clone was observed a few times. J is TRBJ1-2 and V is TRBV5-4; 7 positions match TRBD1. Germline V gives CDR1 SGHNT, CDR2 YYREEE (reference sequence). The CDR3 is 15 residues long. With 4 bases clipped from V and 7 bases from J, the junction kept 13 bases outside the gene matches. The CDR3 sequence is CASSVLGGGISGYTF. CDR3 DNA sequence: TGTGCCAGCAGCGTGCTAGGGGGCGGAATTAGTGGCTACACCTTC. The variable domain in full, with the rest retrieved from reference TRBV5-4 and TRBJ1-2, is ETGVTQSPTHLIKTRGQQVTLRCSSQSGHNTVSWYQQALGQGPQFIFQYYREEENGRGNFPPRFSGLQFPNYSSELNVNALELDDSALYLCASSVLGGGISGYTFGSGTRLTVV.

CDR3 loop: CASTERQGYEQYF. The CDR3 bases are TGTGCCAGCACGGAACGACAGGGATACGAGCAGTACTTC. This rearrangement joins TRBV2 to TRBJ2-7, with 7 nucleotides matching TRBD1. The CDR3 is 13 residues long. In germline, CDR1 is SNHLY, CDR2 FYNNEI. V gave up 7 bases and J gave up 4 bases; unmatched junction bases: 7. Complete variable domain (other parts from reference TRBV2 and TRBJ2-7): EPEVTQTPSHQVTQMGQEVILRCVPISNHLYFYWYRQILGQKVEFLVSFYNNEISEKSEIFDDQFSVERPDGSNFTLKIRSTKLEDSAMYFCASTERQGYEQYFGPGTRLTVT.

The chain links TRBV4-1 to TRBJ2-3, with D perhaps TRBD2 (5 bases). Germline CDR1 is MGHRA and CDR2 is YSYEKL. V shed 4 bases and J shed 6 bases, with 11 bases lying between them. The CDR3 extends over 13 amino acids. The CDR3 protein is CASSLGSEDTQYF. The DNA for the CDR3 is TGCGCCAGCAGCCTGGGGAGCGAGGATACGCAGTATTTT.

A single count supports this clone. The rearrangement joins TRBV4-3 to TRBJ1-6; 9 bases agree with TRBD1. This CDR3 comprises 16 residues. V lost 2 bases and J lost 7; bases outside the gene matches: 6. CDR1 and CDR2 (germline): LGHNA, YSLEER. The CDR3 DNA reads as TGCGCCAGCAGCCAATTCCCGACAGGGGGAAATTCACCCCTCCACTTT. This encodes CASSQFPTGGNSPLHF.

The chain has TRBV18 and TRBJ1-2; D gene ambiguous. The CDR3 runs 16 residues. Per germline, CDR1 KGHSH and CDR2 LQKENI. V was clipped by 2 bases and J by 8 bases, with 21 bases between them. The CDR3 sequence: CASSPSVVAGGHGYTF. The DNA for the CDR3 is TGTGCCAGCTCACCAAGTGTAGTCGCCGGAGGCCACGGCTACACCTTC.

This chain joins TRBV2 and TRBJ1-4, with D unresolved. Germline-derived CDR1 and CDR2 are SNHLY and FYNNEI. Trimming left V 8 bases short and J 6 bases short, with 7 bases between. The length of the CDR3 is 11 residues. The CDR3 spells CASELDEKLFF. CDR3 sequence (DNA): TGTGCCAGCGAGTTAGATGAAAAACTGTTTTTT.

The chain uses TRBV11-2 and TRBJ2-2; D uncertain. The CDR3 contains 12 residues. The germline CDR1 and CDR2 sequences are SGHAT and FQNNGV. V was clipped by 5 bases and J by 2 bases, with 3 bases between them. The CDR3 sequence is CASSLNTGELFF. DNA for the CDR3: TGTGCCAGCAGCCTAAACACCGGGGAGCTGTTTTTT.

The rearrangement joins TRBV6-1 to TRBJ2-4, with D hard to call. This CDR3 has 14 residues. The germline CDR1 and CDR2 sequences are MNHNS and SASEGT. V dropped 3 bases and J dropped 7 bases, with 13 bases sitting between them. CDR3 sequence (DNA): TGTGCCAGCAGTGAGGCAGGCTTAAGGAACATTCAGTACTTC. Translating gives CASSEAGLRNIQYF.

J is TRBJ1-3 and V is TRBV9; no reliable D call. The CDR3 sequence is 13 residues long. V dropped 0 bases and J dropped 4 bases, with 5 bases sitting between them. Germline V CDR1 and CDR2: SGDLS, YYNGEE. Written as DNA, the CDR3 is TGTGCCAGCAGCGTAGACGTGGGAAACACCATATATTTT. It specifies CASSVDVGNTIYF.

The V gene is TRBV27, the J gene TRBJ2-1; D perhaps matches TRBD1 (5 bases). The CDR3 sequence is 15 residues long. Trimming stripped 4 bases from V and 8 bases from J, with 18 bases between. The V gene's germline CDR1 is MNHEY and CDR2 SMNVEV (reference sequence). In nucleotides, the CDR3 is TGTGCCAGCAGTTCCGACAGCTTCTCATGGGATGAGCAGTTCTTC. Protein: CASSSDSFSWDEQFF.

The CDR3 nucleotides read TGTGCCAGCAGTTATCGGACAGGGCAAGCTTTCTTT. Its protein is CASSYRTGQAFF. The chain uses TRBV6-9 and TRBJ1-1; TRBD1 aligns across 8 bases. From germline, CDR1 is MNHGY and CDR2 SVAAGI. Losses at the gene ends were 2 bases for V and 9 bases for J; bases not matched to a gene: 2. This CDR3 contains 12 residues.

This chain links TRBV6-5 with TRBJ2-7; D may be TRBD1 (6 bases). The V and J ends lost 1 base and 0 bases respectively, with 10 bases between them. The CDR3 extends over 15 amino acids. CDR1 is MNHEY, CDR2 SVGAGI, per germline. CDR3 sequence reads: CASSYFLDSSYEQYF. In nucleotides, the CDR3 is TGTGCCAGCAGTTACTTTTTGGACAGCTCCTACGAGCAGTACTTC.